Given below is one T cell receptor (beta chain) in context. Its antigen remains unknown. These data come from a study of CD8 T cells in Susac syndrome. General observations from the study: The study's TCR sequencing and HLA analysis drew on a certain number of individuals. That number was acknowledged as relatively small.

This CDR3 comprises 14 residues. Germline CDR1 and CDR2: SGHTA and FQGNSA. V gave up 1 base and J gave up 5 bases, with 11 bases separating them. An input of about 0.5 to 1 ug of RNA was subjected to reverse transcription using random hexamers. From the immunoSEQ multiplex PCR reads, TCRdb called clonotypes with MiXCR, one entry per CDR3 protein. The profile shows some 130,000 distinct CDR3 sequences, around 96% of them singletons. Input material: CD4+ T cells from PBMCs. The chain employs TRBV7-2 and TRBJ1-1, with D unclear. This receptor was taken from a human donor in good health. CDR3 amino acids: CASSLGPTGTEAFF. The CDR3 coding sequence is TGTGCCAGCAGCTTAGGGCCCACGGGGACTGAAGCTTTCTTT.